The clone carrying this T cell receptor beta chain has more than one count but fewer than ten. The data are from a study of blood T cell repertoires in COVID-19. Study-level information: Acute-phase and convalescent COVID-19 samples originated in the United States, Italy and Spain.

Libraries were prepared by immunoSEQ multiplex PCR; TCRdb keeps only in-frame clonotypes and omits some of them. The sample comprises around 87,000 clones, roughly 87% of which are singletons, and 8.5% to 10% rests with the top ten. With 3 bases removed from V and 3 bases from J, the gap between germline ends came to 9 bases. CDR3 length equals 15 residues. Germline loops: CDR1 MGHDK, CDR2 SYGVNS. The V gene is TRBV25-1, the J gene TRBJ1-6; TRBD1 might be the D (5 bases). Sequenced material: peripheral blood. This clonotype was obtained from a man aged 50-59 years with acute or convalescent COVID-19. The CDR3 DNA sequence: TGTGCCAGCAGTGATCCACAGGTCTATAATTCACCCCTCCACTTT. Protein product: CASSDPQVYNSPLHF.